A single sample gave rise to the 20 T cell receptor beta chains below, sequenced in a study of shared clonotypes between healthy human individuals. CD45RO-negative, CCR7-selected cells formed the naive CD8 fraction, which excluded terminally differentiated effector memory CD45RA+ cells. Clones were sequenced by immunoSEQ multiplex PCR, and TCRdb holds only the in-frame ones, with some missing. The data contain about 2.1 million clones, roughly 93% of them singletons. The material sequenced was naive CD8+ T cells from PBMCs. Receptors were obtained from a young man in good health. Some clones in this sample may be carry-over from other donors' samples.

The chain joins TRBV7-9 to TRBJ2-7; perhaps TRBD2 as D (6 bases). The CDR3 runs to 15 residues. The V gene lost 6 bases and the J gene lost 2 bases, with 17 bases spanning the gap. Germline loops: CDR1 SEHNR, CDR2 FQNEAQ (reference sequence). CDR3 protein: CASSPTGTEPYEQYF. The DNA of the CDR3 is TGTGCCAGCAGTCCAACCGGGACTGAGCCCTACGAGCAGTACTTC.

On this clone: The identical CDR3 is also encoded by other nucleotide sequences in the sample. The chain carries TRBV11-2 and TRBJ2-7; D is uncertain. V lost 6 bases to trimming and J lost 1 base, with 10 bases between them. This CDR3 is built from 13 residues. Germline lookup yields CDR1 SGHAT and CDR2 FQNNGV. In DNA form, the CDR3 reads TGTGCCAGCAGTTCAACAGTGTCCTACGAGCAGTACTTC. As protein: CASSSTVSYEQYF.

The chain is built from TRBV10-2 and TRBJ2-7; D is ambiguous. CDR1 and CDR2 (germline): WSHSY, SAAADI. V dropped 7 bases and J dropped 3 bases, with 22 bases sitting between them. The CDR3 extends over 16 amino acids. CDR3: CASNPSDLEPIYEQYF. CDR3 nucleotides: TGCGCCAGCAATCCCTCCGATTTAGAGCCTATCTACGAGCAGTACTTC.

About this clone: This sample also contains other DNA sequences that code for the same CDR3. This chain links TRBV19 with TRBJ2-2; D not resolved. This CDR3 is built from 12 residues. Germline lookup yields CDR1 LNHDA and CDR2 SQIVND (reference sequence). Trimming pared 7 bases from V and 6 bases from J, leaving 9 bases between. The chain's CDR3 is CASTLGSGELFF. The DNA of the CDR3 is TGTGCCAGTACTCTGGGCTCCGGGGAGCTGTTTTTT.

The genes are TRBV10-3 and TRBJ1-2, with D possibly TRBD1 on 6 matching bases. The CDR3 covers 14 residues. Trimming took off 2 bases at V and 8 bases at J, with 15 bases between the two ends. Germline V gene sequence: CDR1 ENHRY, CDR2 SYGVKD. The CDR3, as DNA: TGTGCCATCAGTGAGGGAGTCAGGGGCTGGGGCTACACCTTC. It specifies CAISEGVRGWGYTF.

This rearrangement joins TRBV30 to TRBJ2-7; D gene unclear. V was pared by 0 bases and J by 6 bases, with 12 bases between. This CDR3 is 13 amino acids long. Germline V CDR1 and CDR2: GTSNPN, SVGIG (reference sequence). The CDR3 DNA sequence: TGTGCCTGGAGTGTAGGCGGAGTACTCGAGCAGTACTTC. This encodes CAWSVGGVLEQYF. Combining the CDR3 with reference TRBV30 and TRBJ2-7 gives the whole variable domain SQTIHQWPATLVQPVGSPLSLECTVEGTSNPNLYWYRQAAGRGLQLLFYSVGIGQISSEVPQNLSASRPQDRQFILSSKKLLLSDSGFYLCAWSVGGVLEQYFGPGTRLTVT.

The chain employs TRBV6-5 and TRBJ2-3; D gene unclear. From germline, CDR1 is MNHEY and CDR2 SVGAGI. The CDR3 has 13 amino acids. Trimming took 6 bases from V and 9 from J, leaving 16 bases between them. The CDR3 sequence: CASSPGPHDTQYF. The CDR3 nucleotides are TGTGCCAGCAGCCCCGGGCCTCACGACACGCAGTATTTT.

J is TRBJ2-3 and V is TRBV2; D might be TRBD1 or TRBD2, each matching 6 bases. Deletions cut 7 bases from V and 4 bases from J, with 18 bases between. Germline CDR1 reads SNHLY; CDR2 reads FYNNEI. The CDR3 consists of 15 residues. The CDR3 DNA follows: TGTGCCAGCACGGGGGCTCTGCGGTTCGCAGATACGCAGTATTTT. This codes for CASTGALRFADTQYF. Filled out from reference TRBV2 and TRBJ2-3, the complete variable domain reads EPEVTQTPSHQVTQMGQEVILRCVPISNHLYFYWYRQILGQKVEFLVSFYNNEISEKSEIFDDQFSVERPDGSNFTLKIRSTKLEDSAMYFCASTGALRFADTQYFGPGTRLTVL.

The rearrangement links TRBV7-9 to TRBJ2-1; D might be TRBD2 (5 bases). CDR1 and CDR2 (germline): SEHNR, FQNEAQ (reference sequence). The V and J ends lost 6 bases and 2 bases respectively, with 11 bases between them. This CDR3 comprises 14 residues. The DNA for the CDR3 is TGTGCCAGCAGGGGGAGTGGACCCTACAATGAGCAGTTCTTC. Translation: CASRGSGPYNEQFF.

The CDR3 loop is CASSLGLAAKRSYNEQFF. Written as DNA, the CDR3 is TGTGCCAGCAGCCTTGGACTAGCGGCCAAACGCTCCTACAATGAGCAGTTCTTC. The chain combines TRBV11-2 with TRBJ2-1; TRBD2 aligns across 10 bases. The CDR3 is made up of 18 amino acids. Germline trimming cut 5 bases from V and 0 bases from J; bases unmatched to any gene: 10. CDR1 is SGHAT, CDR2 FQNNGV, per germline.

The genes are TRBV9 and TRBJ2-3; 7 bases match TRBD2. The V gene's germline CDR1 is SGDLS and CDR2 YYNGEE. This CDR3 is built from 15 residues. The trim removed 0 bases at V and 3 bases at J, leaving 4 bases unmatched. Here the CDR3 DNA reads TGTGCCAGCAGCGTAGTAATAGCGGGTACAGATACGCAGTATTTT. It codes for CASSVVIAGTDTQYF.

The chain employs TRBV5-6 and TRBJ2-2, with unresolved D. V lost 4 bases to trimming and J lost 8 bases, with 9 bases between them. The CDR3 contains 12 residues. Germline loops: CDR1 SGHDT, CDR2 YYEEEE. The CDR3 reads CASSTLSGELFF. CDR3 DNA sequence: TGTGCCAGCAGCACGCTTTCAGGGGAGCTGTTTTTT.

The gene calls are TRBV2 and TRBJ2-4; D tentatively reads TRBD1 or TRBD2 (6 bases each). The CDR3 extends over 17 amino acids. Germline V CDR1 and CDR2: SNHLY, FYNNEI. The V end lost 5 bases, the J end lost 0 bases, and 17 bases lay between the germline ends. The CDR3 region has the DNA TGTGCCAGCAGTTCGGGGGCGGAGGGTTTAGCCAAAAACATTCAGTACTTC. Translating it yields CASSSGAEGLAKNIQYF.

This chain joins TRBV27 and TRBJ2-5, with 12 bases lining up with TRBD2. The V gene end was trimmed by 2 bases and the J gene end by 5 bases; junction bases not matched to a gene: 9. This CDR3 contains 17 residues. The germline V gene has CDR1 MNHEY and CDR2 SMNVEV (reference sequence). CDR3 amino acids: CASSLRGLAGYSETQYF. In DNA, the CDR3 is TGTGCCAGCAGTTTACGAGGACTAGCGGGATATTCGGAGACCCAGTACTTC.

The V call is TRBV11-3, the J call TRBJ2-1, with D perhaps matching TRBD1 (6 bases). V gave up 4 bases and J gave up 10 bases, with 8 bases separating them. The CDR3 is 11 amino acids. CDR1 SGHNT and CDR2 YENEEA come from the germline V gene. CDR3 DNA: TGTGCCAGCAGCTCCGACAGGGAGCAGTTCTTC. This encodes CASSSDREQFF.

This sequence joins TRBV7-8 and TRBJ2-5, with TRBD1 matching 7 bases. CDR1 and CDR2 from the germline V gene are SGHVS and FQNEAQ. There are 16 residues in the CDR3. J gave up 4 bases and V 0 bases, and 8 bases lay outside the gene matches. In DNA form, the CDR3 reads TGTGCCAGCAGCTTAGCAGAGGGGGCTCTGATAGAGACCCAGTACTTC. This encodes CASSLAEGALIETQYF. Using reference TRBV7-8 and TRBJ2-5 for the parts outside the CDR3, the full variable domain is GAGVSQSPRYKVAKRGQDVALRCDPISGHVSLFWYQQALGQGPEFLTYFQNEAQLDKSGLPSDRFFAERPEGSVSTLKIQRTQQEDSAVYLCASSLAEGALIETQYFGPGTRLLVL.

The CDR3 is CASSRPGANYGYTF. The CDR3 nucleotides read TGTGCCAGCAGTCGGCCAGGGGCTAACTATGGCTACACCTTC. This rearrangement joins TRBV7-7 to TRBJ1-2, with D possibly matching TRBD1 (6 bases). The CDR3 has 14 amino acids. Germline values: CDR1 SSHAT, CDR2 FNYEAQ (reference sequence). V was cut by 6 bases and J by 0 bases, with 11 bases left in between.

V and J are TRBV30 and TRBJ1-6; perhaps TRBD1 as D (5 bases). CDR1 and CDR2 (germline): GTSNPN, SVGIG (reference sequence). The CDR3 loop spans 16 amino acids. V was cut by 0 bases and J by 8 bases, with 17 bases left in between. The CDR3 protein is CAWSVLAFSGDSPLHF. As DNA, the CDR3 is TGTGCCTGGAGTGTACTAGCTTTTTCGGGGGATTCACCCCTCCACTTT.

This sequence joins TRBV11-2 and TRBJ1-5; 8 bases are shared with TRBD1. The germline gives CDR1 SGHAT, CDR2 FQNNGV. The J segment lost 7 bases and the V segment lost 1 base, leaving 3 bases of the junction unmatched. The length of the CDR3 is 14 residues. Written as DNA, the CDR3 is TGTGCCAGCAGCTTAGTACAGGGGGGGCAGCCCCAGCATTTT. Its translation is CASSLVQGGQPQHF.

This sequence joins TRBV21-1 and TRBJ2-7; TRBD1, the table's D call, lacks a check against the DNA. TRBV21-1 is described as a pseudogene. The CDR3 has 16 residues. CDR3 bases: TGTGCCAGCAGCACCTTCCCCCTGGCAGGGGGGTACGAGCAGTACTTC. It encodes CASSTFPLAGGYEQYF.